The 22 T cell receptor beta chains presented below share a single source sample, sequenced in a study of blood T cell repertoires in COVID-19. Profiled with immunoSEQ multiplex PCR; TCRdb holds only in-frame clones, not every one. Among about 44,000 clones, 80% to 90% were seen once, and the ten largest hold about 40%. The sequenced material came from peripheral blood. These receptors all come from a human donor in a cohort sampled during active COVID-19.

This chain links TRBV12-3 or TRBV12-4 with TRBJ1-1, with D uncertain. This CDR3 is 13 amino acids long. V was trimmed by 7 bases and J by 1 base, leaving 10 bases between them. CDR3: CASTLTENTEAFF. In DNA, the CDR3 is TGTGCCAGCACCCTAACAGAGAACACTGAAGCTTTCTTT.

V usage is TRBV21-1 and J usage is TRBJ2-7; the DNA was not compared with TRBD1, the D call given in the table. TRBV21-1 is recorded as a pseudogene. This CDR3 is 16 amino acids long. Written as DNA, the CDR3 is TGTGCCAGCAGCAATGGAACAGGCCGAAGGTACTACGAGCAGTACGTC. Amino acid sequence: CASSNGTGRRYYEQYV.

The sample holds one count of this clone. The chain carries TRBV7-9 and TRBJ2-3; 12 bases fit TRBD2. Germline V CDR1 and CDR2: SEHNR, FQNEAQ (reference sequence). This CDR3 contains 16 residues. Trimming at V came to 4 bases and at J to 2 bases, leaving 4 bases not matched to a gene. The CDR3 sequence is CASSSRTSGVTDTQYF. The CDR3 DNA reads TGTGCCAGCAGCTCCCGGACTAGCGGGGTCACAGATACGCAGTATTTT.

The chain couples TRBV6-2 or TRBV6-3 to TRBJ1-3, with a possible D match to TRBD1 (6 bases). CDR1 is MNHEY and CDR2 is SVGEGT in the germline V gene. The CDR3 runs to 17 residues. Trimming took 5 bases from V and 0 from J, leaving 17 bases between them. CDR3 protein: CASSVHRDTDSGNTIYF. CDR3 in DNA: TGTGCCAGCAGTGTGCACCGGGACACCGACTCTGGAAACACCATATATTTT.

The chain uses TRBV6-5 and TRBJ2-5; TRBD1 agrees at 9 bases. V shed 0 bases, J shed 5 bases, and the junction held 4 bases outside the gene matches. Germline loops: CDR1 MNHEY, CDR2 SVGAGI. This CDR3 is 15 amino acids long. This CDR3 is CASSYSTGGGETQYF. The CDR3 DNA reads TGTGCCAGCAGTTACTCCACAGGGGGCGGTGAGACCCAGTACTTC.

The J gene is TRBJ1-5, the V gene TRBV5-5, with 7 nucleotides matching TRBD1. Germline CDR1 reads SGHKS; CDR2 reads YYEKEE (reference sequence). The CDR3 is 15 residues long. The trim removed 4 bases at V and 2 bases at J, leaving 6 bases unmatched. CDR3 DNA: TGTGCCAGCAGCCCCCACGGACAGGGCAATCAGCCCCAGCATTTT. Protein product: CASSPHGQGNQPQHF.

The J gene is TRBJ1-2, the V gene TRBV19; unclear D gene. Germline CDR1 and CDR2: LNHDA and SQIVND (reference sequence). V was trimmed by 4 bases and J by 8 bases, leaving 11 bases between them. The CDR3 runs 12 residues. CDR3 in amino acids: CASSTERRGYTF. Here the CDR3 DNA reads TGTGCCAGTAGTACCGAAAGGAGAGGCTACACCTTC.

This chain connects TRBV2 to TRBJ2-3, with D possibly being TRBD2 (6 bases). The V gene's germline CDR1 is SNHLY and CDR2 FYNNEI. The CDR3 length is 12 residues. Trimming removed 4 bases from V and 4 bases from J, with 6 bases in between. DNA of the CDR3: TGTGCCAGCAGTGCGGGGGCAGATACGCAGTATTTT. Its protein product is CASSAGADTQYF.

CDR3 sequence: CASSTSGGSETQYF. CDR3 nucleotide sequence: TGTGCCAGCAGCACTAGCGGGGGTTCGGAGACCCAGTACTTC. The chain links TRBV3-1 (or the pseudogene TRBV3-2) to TRBJ2-5; 11 bases map to TRBD2. V lost 5 bases, J lost 5 bases, and 4 bases stayed unmatched. In germline, CDR1 is LGHDT, CDR2 YNNKEL (reference sequence). The CDR3 totals 14 residues.

The chain combines TRBV7-2 with TRBJ2-1, with a weak D call TRBD1 (5 bases). The CDR3 consists of 14 residues. The germline CDR1 and CDR2 sequences are SGHTA and FQGNSA. Trimming shortened V by 3 bases and J by 5 bases, and 11 bases separated the two germline ends. The CDR3 nucleotides are TGTGCCAGCAGCTTCTGGCAGGGTGACAATGAGCAGTTCTTC. Protein: CASSFWQGDNEQFF.

This chain uses TRBV18 with TRBJ1-5; 7 positions match TRBD1. The J segment lost 7 bases and the V segment lost 4 bases, leaving 13 bases of the junction unmatched. Germline CDR1 and CDR2: KGHSH and LQKENI. This CDR3 contains 16 residues. The CDR3 protein is CASSLGTATRIQPQHF. CDR3 DNA: TGTGCCAGCTCACTTGGGACAGCCACTAGAATCCAGCCCCAGCATTTT.

The chain joins TRBV7-2 to TRBJ1-4; no clear D. The CDR3 consists of 17 residues. Germline CDR1 and CDR2: SGHTA and FQGNSA. The germline V and J ends were trimmed by 1 base and 0 bases, with 12 bases remaining between them. CDR3 loop: CASSLVGQVATNEKLFF. Here the CDR3 DNA reads TGTGCCAGCAGCTTAGTTGGGCAAGTTGCAACTAATGAAAAACTGTTTTTT.

The chain joins TRBV5-4 to TRBJ2-1; 8 positions match TRBD1. Germline lookup yields CDR1 SGHNT and CDR2 YYREEE (reference sequence). This CDR3 is built from 17 residues. J lost 2 bases, V lost 0 bases, and 7 bases had no gene match. CDR3 DNA: TGTGCCAGCAGCTTGGACGGACAGGGTCGTCCCTACAATGAGCAGTTCTTC. It specifies CASSLDGQGRPYNEQFF.

This chain connects TRBV5-1 to TRBJ2-5; 10 nucleotides line up with TRBD1. The CDR3 consists of 15 residues. The trim removed 0 bases at V and 3 bases at J, leaving 2 bases unmatched. Germline assignment: CDR1 SGHRS and CDR2 YFSETQ. CDR3 protein: CASSLVGQGKETQYF. CDR3 nucleotides: TGCGCCAGCAGCTTGGTGGGACAGGGGAAAGAGACCCAGTACTTC. The full variable domain, in which reference TRBV5-1 and TRBJ2-5 provide the parts outside the CDR3, is KAGVTQTPRYLIKTRGQQVTLSCSPISGHRSVSWYQQTPGQGLQFLFEYFSETQRNKGNFPGRFSGRQFSNSRSEMNVSTLELGDSALYLCASSLVGQGKETQYFGPGTRLLVL.

J is TRBJ2-5 and V is TRBV5-6; D ambiguous. This CDR3 contains 13 residues. Germline lookup yields CDR1 SGHDT and CDR2 YYEEEE. V was pared by 1 base and J by 2 bases, with 6 bases between. The CDR3 reads CASSLYEQETQYF. CDR3 DNA sequence: TGTGCCAGCAGCTTGTATGAGCAAGAGACCCAGTACTTC.

The rearrangement joins TRBV30 to TRBJ1-1; no clear D gene. There are 12 residues in the CDR3. Per germline, CDR1 GTSNPN and CDR2 SVGIG (reference sequence). V shed 2 bases and J shed 4 bases, with 8 bases lying between them. The CDR3 is CAWSRGITEAFF. Here the CDR3 DNA reads TGTGCCTGGAGTCGGGGAATCACTGAAGCTTTCTTT.

V and J are TRBV5-1 and TRBJ2-5, with 10 bases matching TRBD1. V gave up 0 bases and J gave up 4 bases; unmatched junction bases: 0. The germline V gene encodes CDR1 SGHRS and CDR2 YFSETQ. The CDR3 contains 14 residues. CDR3 DNA sequence: TGCGCCAGCAGCTTGGGACAGGGGGCAGAGACCCAGTACTTC. As protein: CASSLGQGAETQYF.

This clone was counted a single time. The V gene is TRBV2, the J gene TRBJ1-6, with TRBD1 as a possible D gene (5 bases). The CDR3 loop spans 15 amino acids. Trimming took off 6 bases at V and 3 bases at J, with 12 bases between the two ends. Germline V gene data show CDR1 as SNHLY and CDR2 as FYNNEI. Here the CDR3 DNA reads TGTGCCAGCAGGTCCCCGGGGGACTATAATTCACCCCTCCACTTT. Its protein product is CASRSPGDYNSPLHF. Full variable domain (outside the CDR3, taken from reference TRBV2 and TRBJ1-6): EPEVTQTPSHQVTQMGQEVILRCVPISNHLYFYWYRQILGQKVEFLVSFYNNEISEKSEIFDDQFSVERPDGSNFTLKIRSTKLEDSAMYFCASRSPGDYNSPLHFGNGTRLTVT.

The chain is built from TRBV7-2 and TRBJ2-7; D might be TRBD2 (5 bases). Germline V gene data show CDR1 as SGHTA and CDR2 as FQGNSA. The CDR3 runs to 13 residues. Trimming took off 3 bases at V and 1 base at J, with 7 bases between the two ends. CDR3 loop: CASSFEGSYEQYF. The CDR3 coding sequence is TGTGCCAGCAGCTTTGAGGGATCCTACGAGCAGTACTTC.

J is TRBJ1-5 and V is TRBV7-4; tentative D call: TRBD1 (6 bases). This CDR3 has 15 amino acids. Per the germline V gene, CDR1 is SGHVT and CDR2 is SQSDAQ. The germline V and J ends were trimmed by 1 base and 3 bases, with 10 bases remaining between them. This CDR3 reads CASSLENRVNQPQHF. CDR3 DNA sequence: TGTGCCAGCAGCTTAGAGAACAGGGTCAATCAGCCCCAGCATTTT.

The genes are TRBV6-5 and TRBJ1-4; possibly TRBD1 for D (5 bases). The ends were cut back, 8 bases at V and 7 bases at J, with 14 bases in the middle. CDR1 is MNHEY and CDR2 is SVGAGI in the germline V gene. The CDR3 loop spans 13 amino acids. The chain's CDR3 is CASGLGRVEKLFF. The DNA for the CDR3 is TGTGCCAGCGGGCTTGGCAGGGTTGAAAAACTGTTTTTT.

A single count supports this clone. The chain is built from TRBV19 and TRBJ1-1, with 7 positions matching TRBD1. The CDR3 is 14 residues long. V dropped 3 bases and J dropped 4; count of bases not matched to a gene: 5. Germline V gene data show CDR1 as LNHDA and CDR2 as SQIVND (reference sequence). Written as DNA, the CDR3 is TGTGCCAGTAGTATTGCGACAGGGACCACTGAAGCTTTCTTT. Its protein is CASSIATGTTEAFF. The full variable domain, with the rest looked up from reference TRBV19 and TRBJ1-1, is DGGITQSPKYLFRKEGQNVTLSCEQNLNHDAMYWYRQDPGQGLRLIYYSQIVNDFQKGDIAEGYSVSREKKESFPLTVTSAQKNPTAFYLCASSIATGTTEAFFGQGTRLTVV.